This TCR beta chain was identified in a study of human T cells and chemical hapten exposure. Looking at the study overall: Chiefly women, the patients showed alopecia areata, totalis or universalis.

Time point specified: patch test 1, 2 weeks after DPC sensitization. Treatment indicated: therapeutic diphenylcyclopropenone sensitization with weekly scalp DPC. This clonotype occurred many times. TCRdb re-analysed the RACE reads in MiXCR, keeping a single row per CDR3 protein. This sample has 300,000 to 450,000 distinct CDR3 sequences, with around 5% found just once. There are 15 residues in the CDR3. V shed 5 bases, J shed 4 bases, and the junction held 4 bases outside the gene matches. Per the germline V gene, CDR1 is SGHAT and CDR2 is FQNNGV. The rearrangement links TRBV11-2 to TRBJ2-1; 11 bases are shared with TRBD2. This specimen consisted of whole blood, obtained in connection with sensitization to the hapten diphenylcyclopropenone (DPC). The sequence came from a woman between 50 and 59 years old with alopecia areata. Some clones in this sample may be carry-over from other donors' samples. The CDR3 protein is CASSPLAGDYNEQFF. DNA of the CDR3: TGTGCCAGCAGCCCACTAGCGGGAGATTACAATGAGCAGTTCTTC.